This T cell receptor beta chain was documented in a study of T cell repertoires in cytomegalovirus infection. Study-wide findings and caveats: The ex vivo response was dominated by HLA-C-restricted CMV-specific TCR beta clonotypes.

V lost 0 bases and J lost 5, with 13 bases in between. CDR1 and CDR2 from the germline V gene are MNHNS and SASEGT. CDR3 length: 15 residues. TCRdb fed the reads into MiXCR, producing one record per CDR3 protein. The data show approximately 74,000 distinct CDR3 sequences, with 35% to 50% seen just once and over 90% held by the top ten. As for this clonotype: Its antigen is unidentified.

This receptor was identified in a human donor in good health (CMV status not recorded). Some clones in this sample may be carry-over from other donors' samples. The genes are TRBV6-1 and TRBJ1-1; D ambiguous. Here the sequenced sample was CD8+ T cells from cultured PBMCs, taken from culture after CMV antigen stimulation. Here the CDR3 DNA reads TGTGCCAGCAGTGAAGCTGGGGAGGGAGGTACTGAAGCTTTCTTT. Its translation is CASSEAGEGGTEAFF.